This is a list of T cell receptor beta chains from one sample in a study of blood T cell repertoires in COVID-19. Profiled with immunoSEQ multiplex PCR; TCRdb holds only in-frame clones, not every one. The sample contains roughly 140,000 clones, approximately 80% of which appear only once. The sequencing input was peripheral blood. The receptors come from a man aged 60-69 years with active or convalescent COVID-19. Each CDR3 is given without its conserved first and last residue. The order of the fields is J gene, D gene, V gene, CDR3 protein. D genes are given only for firm matches.

TRBJ1-1	NA	TRBV7-8	ASSRRNTEAF
TRBJ2-5	TRBD2	TRBV3-1/TRBV3-2	ASSQGGLAETQY
TRBJ1-1	NA	TRBV12-1	ASSILLGPTETEAF
TRBJ2-3	TRBD1	TRBV29-1	SVEVIRTGSTDTQY
TRBJ2-1	NA	TRBV7-9	ASSFVPGLSAVEQF
TRBJ1-5	NA	TRBV19	ASSIPFDSIWRPQH
TRBJ1-1	NA	TRBV11-2	ASSVTGFRTEAF
TRBJ1-1	NA	TRBV14	ASSQFTGFTEAF
TRBJ1-2	TRBD1	TRBV19	ASSPRQGPGYT
TRBJ1-1	NA	TRBV6-6	ASSPIQQGKRNTEAF
TRBJ1-5	NA	TRBV27	ASSFTGGNQPQH
TRBJ1-5	NA	TRBV2	ASSDGVKFNQPQH
TRBJ2-3	NA	TRBV7-2	ASSRGQSDTQY
TRBJ2-7	NA	TRBV15	ATSRDQDSYEQY
TRBJ1-6	TRBD1	TRBV7-2	ASSSKGGTGNSPLH
TRBJ1-5	TRBD1	TRBV19	ASSIERGRGSQPQH
TRBJ1-5	NA	TRBV6-6	ASNSNAINGQPQH
TRBJ1-2	TRBD1	TRBV10-2	ASSEFPLPTGGAYGYT
TRBJ1-6	NA	TRBV19	ASSVISQGIGSPLH
TRBJ1-6	NA	TRBV7-2	ASSLKTAPMAPLH
TRBJ2-3	NA	TRBV24-1	ATSGDIDTQY
TRBJ2-5	NA	TRBV10-2	ASSTQARETQY
TRBJ2-5	NA	TRBV12-5	ASGLGEVRY
TRBJ2-1	TRBD1	TRBV13	ASSLGDRNNEQF
TRBJ2-5	NA	TRBV30	ASNRVAGETQY
TRBJ1-2	NA	TRBV11-2	ASSLPAGGGYGYT
TRBJ1-2	NA	TRBV3-1/TRBV3-2	ASSHGSAGNYGYI
TRBJ2-1	TRBD2	TRBV18	ASSPRPASGRYNEQF
TRBJ2-7	TRBD1	TRBV10-2	ASSDSRGTTAGLYEQY
TRBJ2-1	NA	TRBV7-2	ASSSRLGDSYNEQF
TRBJ1-1	TRBD1	TRBV6-5	ASSYLGQGYTEAF
TRBJ2-3	TRBD2	TRBV7-8	ASSLGGLAGPTDTQY
TRBJ2-7	TRBD2	TRBV15	ATSRTPAGGPYEQY
TRBJ1-2	NA	TRBV6-2/TRBV6-3	ASSSDGDYGYT
TRBJ2-7	NA	TRBV5-6	ASSYRSYEQY
TRBJ2-5	TRBD2	TRBV7-2	ASSSGLAGVGETQY
TRBJ1-1	NA	TRBV5-1	ASSPPWGGLTEAF
TRBJ1-1	NA	TRBV30	AWSLTWGENTEAF
TRBJ2-1	TRBD2	TRBV7-9	ASTPGLAYLDEQF
TRBJ1-2	TRBD1	TRBV19	ASSIITGARGYT
TRBJ2-1	TRBD2	TRBV14	ASSHPRLAGGTYNEQF